The entry below gives a single T cell receptor beta chain sequence along with its context. Its antigen is still unknown. V dropped 2 bases and J dropped 1 base, with 11 bases sitting between them. The germline V gene encodes CDR1 MDHEN and CDR2 SYDVKM. This CDR3 spans 16 amino acids. This sample stems from a study of cytomegalovirus exposure and HLA in healthy donors. Overall study findings and caveats: The HLA-A and HLA-B alleles of most subjects were reportedly predicted accurately from TCR beta sequences. Among the most significant clusters, several appeared linked to common viral pathogens in a later analysis. What a later analysis reportedly showed was that an Asian-associated ancestry cluster had fewer N-insertions than the roughly 670-donor mean. CMV antigen specificity was confirmed in vitro for a few CMV-associated chains.

Amplification used 60 Vbeta primers and 13 Jbeta primers. Clones were sequenced by immunoSEQ multiplex PCR, and TCRdb holds only the in-frame ones, with some missing. The sample has 99,000 or so clones; approximately 82% are singletons. This rearrangement joins TRBV28 to TRBJ2-2, with a weak D call TRBD1 (5 bases). The sample consisted of PBMCs. The receptor comes from a man aged 40-55 years in good health and CMV-seropositive. The CDR3 reads CASSLRGRKNTGELFF. CDR3 DNA: TGTGCCAGCAGTTTAAGGGGCAGAAAGAACACCGGGGAGCTGTTTTTT.